The rows below give T cell receptor beta chains drawn from one sample of a study of response to subunit inactivated influenza vaccine. TCRdb redid the calling of the RT-PCR reads with MiXCR, one entry per CDR3 protein. The sample includes more than 450,000 distinct CDR3 sequences, 12% seen only once; the top ten take 9.5% to 13%. Sequencing was performed on PBMCs from blood, taken on the day of vaccination. The receptors originated from a man aged 50-59 years who received an inactivated influenza vaccine. Both conserved end residues are part of each CDR3. D genes are given only for firm matches. Not all rows give a size; the values are once, few, many and, for expanded clones, a class.

CDR3 protein,CDR3 DNA,D gene,V gene,clone size,J gene
CASSVATRNEQFF,TGTGCCAGCAGCGTAGCTACCCGGAATGAGCAGTTCTTC,.,TRBV9,few,TRBJ2-1
CSASLAGSRNEQYF,TGCAGTGCTAGCTTAGCGGGGAGTCGTAACGAGCAGTACTTC,TRBD2,TRBV20-1,.,TRBJ2-7
CSAEPPVGPQHF,TGCAGTGCGGAGCCCCCGGTGGGTCCCCAGCATTTT,.,TRBV20-1,.,TRBJ1-5
CAWRRDGNTEAFF,TGTGCCTGGAGAAGGGACGGGAACACTGAAGCTTTCTTT,.,TRBV30,few,TRBJ1-1
CASSQSPGGLGSYNEQFF,TGTGCCAGCAGCCAATCTCCGGGGGGACTGGGCTCCTACAATGAGCAGTTCTTC,TRBD2,TRBV3-1,few,TRBJ2-1
CASSPGEAEAFF,TGCGCCAGCAGCCCCGGGGAGGCTGAAGCTTTCTTT,.,TRBV5-1,.,TRBJ1-1
CASSLESLTGELFF,TGTGCCAGCAGTTTAGAGAGTCTCACCGGGGAGCTGTTTTTT,.,TRBV12-3/TRBV12-4,.,TRBJ2-2
CATTKGDHEQYF,TGTGCCACAACTAAAGGGGACCACGAGCAGTACTTC,.,TRBV28,.,TRBJ2-7
CASSQRFTRGRGTEAFF,TGTGCCAGCAGCCAGAGATTTACCAGGGGGCGCGGCACTGAAGCTTTCTTT,TRBD1,TRBV3-1,many,TRBJ1-1
CASRGGQGSNTGELFF,TGCGCCAGCCGCGGGGGACAGGGATCGAACACCGGGGAGCTGTTTTTT,TRBD1,TRBV5-1,few,TRBJ2-2
CSARGGGSGRGNTIYF,TGCAGTGCTAGAGGTGGGGGATCAGGGAGAGGAAACACCATATATTTT,.,TRBV20-1,few,TRBJ1-3
CASSISGGRSGANVLTF,TGTGCCAGTAGTATTTCAGGGGGCCGATCTGGGGCCAACGTCCTGACTTTC,TRBD1,TRBV19,.,TRBJ2-6
CASSVRQGADTEAFF,TGTGCCAGCAGCGTCCGACAGGGAGCGGACACTGAAGCTTTCTTT,TRBD1,TRBV7-2,few,TRBJ1-1
CASRGAGLGEQFF,TGTGCCAGCAGGGGGGCTGGGTTGGGTGAGCAGTTCTTC,.,TRBV12-3/TRBV12-4,.,TRBJ2-1
CASSQEAEHFYEQYF,TGCGCCAGCAGCCAAGAGGCTGAACACTTCTACGAGCAGTACTTC,.,TRBV4-3,.,TRBJ2-7
CASSSSGIYNEQFF,TGTGCCAGCAGCTCCAGCGGAATATACAATGAGCAGTTCTTC,.,TRBV7-9,.,TRBJ2-1
CASSPGTSGRIQYF,TGTGCCAGCAGCCCCGGGACTAGCGGGAGAATTCAGTACTTC,TRBD2,TRBV5-6,.,TRBJ2-4
CATSDGEFSGGQETQYF,TGTGCCACCAGTGATGGGGAATTTAGCGGGGGCCAAGAGACCCAGTACTTC,TRBD2,TRBV24-1,.,TRBJ2-5
CANPGQGWRNQPQHF,TGCGCCAACCCGGGACAGGGGTGGCGCAATCAGCCCCAGCATTTT,TRBD1,TRBV10-1,.,TRBJ1-5
CASSEILSNQPQHF,TGTGCCAGCAGTGAAATCCTGAGCAATCAGCCCCAGCATTTT,.,TRBV6-1,few,TRBJ1-5
CASTPGPNNEQFF,TGTGCCAGCACCCCGGGGCCCAACAATGAGCAGTTCTTC,.,TRBV6-1,few,TRBJ2-1
CASSTTGGFDSGRAGGEQFF,TGTGCCAGCAGCACGACAGGGGGCTTCGATAGCGGGAGGGCCGGCGGTGAGCAGTTCTTC,.,TRBV12-3/TRBV12-4,few,TRBJ2-1
CASSPHRGLTEAFF,TGTGCCAGCAGCCCTCACAGGGGGCTCACTGAAGCTTTCTTT,TRBD1,TRBV7-2,few,TRBJ1-1
CASSHGTSGPEQYF,TGTGCCAGCAGCCACGGGACTAGCGGGCCCGAGCAGTACTTC,TRBD2,TRBV27,.,TRBJ2-7
CASSYSIGSGSYEQYF,TGTGCCAGCAGTTACTCGATCGGCAGTGGGAGCTACGAGCAGTACTTC,.,TRBV6-5,.,TRBJ2-7
CASSLAGDGNEQFF,TGCGCCAGCAGCTTGGCGGGCGATGGAAATGAGCAGTTCTTC,.,TRBV5-1,few,TRBJ2-1
CASSPWDNTEAFF,TGTGCCAGCAGCCCGTGGGATAACACTGAAGCTTTCTTT,.,TRBV7-9,.,TRBJ1-1
CASKGRGPYEQYF,TGTGCCAGCAAAGGGAGGGGGCCCTACGAGCAGTACTTC,.,TRBV6-1,.,TRBJ2-7
CASSTRIGGNQPQHF,TGTGCCAGCAGTACCAGGATTGGGGGCAATCAGCCCCAGCATTTT,.,TRBV5-6,.,TRBJ1-5
CSARDPGHAETQYF,TGCAGTGCTAGAGATCCGGGACACGCGGAGACCCAGTACTTC,.,TRBV20-1,.,TRBJ2-5
CASSYSIGYTGELFF,TGTGCCAGCAGTTACTCGATCGGCTATACCGGGGAGCTGTTTTTT,.,TRBV6-5,.,TRBJ2-2
CASRKNGGVDIQYF,TGTGCCAGCAGGAAGAACGGGGGCGTGGACATTCAGTACTTC,.,TRBV6-2/TRBV6-3,.,TRBJ2-4
CASSQWRRQETQYF,TGCGCCAGCAGCCAATGGAGGCGGCAAGAGACCCAGTACTTC,.,TRBV5-1,few,TRBJ2-5
CASSLSGNPFRQYF,TGTGCCAGCAGTTTATCCGGGAATCCCTTTAGGCAGTACTTC,.,TRBV12-3/TRBV12-4,few,TRBJ2-7
CASSFGQGVGNEQFF,TGCGCCAGCAGCTTTGGACAGGGGGTTGGCAATGAGCAGTTCTTC,TRBD1,TRBV5-1,few,TRBJ2-1
CASSKLASNTGELFF,TGTGCCAGTAGCAAACTAGCGTCGAACACCGGGGAGCTGTTTTTT,TRBD2,TRBV19,few,TRBJ2-2
CASSDPGLAMVYEQFF,TGTGCCAGCAGCGATCCGGGACTAGCTATGGTGTATGAGCAGTTCTTC,TRBD2,TRBV7-9,few,TRBJ2-1
CSAGESNQPQHF,TGCAGTGCTGGGGAGAGCAATCAGCCCCAGCATTTT,.,TRBV20-1,many,TRBJ1-5
CASRLRLANTGELFF,TGTGCCAGCAGACTTAGACTAGCCAACACCGGGGAGCTGTTTTTT,TRBD2,TRBV13,few,TRBJ2-2
CSASLSGGGYEQYF,TGCAGTGCCAGCCTCTCAGGGGGCGGCTACGAGCAGTACTTC,TRBD1,TRBV20-1,few,TRBJ2-7